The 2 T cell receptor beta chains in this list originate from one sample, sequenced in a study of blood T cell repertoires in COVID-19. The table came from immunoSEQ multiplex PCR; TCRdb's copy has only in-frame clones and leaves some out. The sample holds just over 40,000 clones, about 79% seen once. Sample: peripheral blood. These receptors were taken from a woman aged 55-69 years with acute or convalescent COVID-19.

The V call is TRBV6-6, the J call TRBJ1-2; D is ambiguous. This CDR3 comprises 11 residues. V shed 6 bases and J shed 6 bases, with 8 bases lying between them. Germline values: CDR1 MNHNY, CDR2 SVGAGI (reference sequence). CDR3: CASSQNDGYTF. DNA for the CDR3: TGTGCCAGCAGCCAGAACGATGGCTACACCTTC.

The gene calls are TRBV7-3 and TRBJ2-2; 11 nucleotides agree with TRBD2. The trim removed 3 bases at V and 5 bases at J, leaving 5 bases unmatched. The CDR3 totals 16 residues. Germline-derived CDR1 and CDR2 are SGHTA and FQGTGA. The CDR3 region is CASSFSTSGSTGELFF. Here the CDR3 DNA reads TGTGCCAGCAGCTTTTCAACTAGCGGGAGTACCGGGGAGCTGTTTTTT.